This T cell receptor beta chain was captured in a study of cytomegalovirus exposure and HLA in healthy donors. Study outcomes and limitations: While the bulk of TCR sequences proved rare, some public TCRs turned up in many donors. Cytomegalovirus status, reportedly, was diagnosed with high specificity and sensitivity by the classifier. Donor immune exposure was known only as CMV serostatus.

Trimming left V 6 bases short and J 6 bases short, with 11 bases between. Germline assignment: CDR1 LNHNV and CDR2 YYDKDF (reference sequence). This CDR3 region has 13 residues. In the PCR, 60 Vbeta and 13 Jbeta primers were used. Clones were sequenced by immunoSEQ multiplex PCR, and TCRdb holds only the in-frame ones, with some missing. Here the sample spans over 150,000 clones, roughly 80% being singletons. Only a few counts were recorded for this clone. The antigen is unknown. The sequencing sample was made of PBMCs. The source of this sequence is a man in his forties in good health and CMV-seronegative. The chain has TRBV15 and TRBJ1-4, with D uncertain. Here the CDR3 reads CATSNPPDEKLFF. As DNA, the CDR3 is TGTGCCACCAGTAACCCCCCAGATGAAAAACTGTTTTTT.